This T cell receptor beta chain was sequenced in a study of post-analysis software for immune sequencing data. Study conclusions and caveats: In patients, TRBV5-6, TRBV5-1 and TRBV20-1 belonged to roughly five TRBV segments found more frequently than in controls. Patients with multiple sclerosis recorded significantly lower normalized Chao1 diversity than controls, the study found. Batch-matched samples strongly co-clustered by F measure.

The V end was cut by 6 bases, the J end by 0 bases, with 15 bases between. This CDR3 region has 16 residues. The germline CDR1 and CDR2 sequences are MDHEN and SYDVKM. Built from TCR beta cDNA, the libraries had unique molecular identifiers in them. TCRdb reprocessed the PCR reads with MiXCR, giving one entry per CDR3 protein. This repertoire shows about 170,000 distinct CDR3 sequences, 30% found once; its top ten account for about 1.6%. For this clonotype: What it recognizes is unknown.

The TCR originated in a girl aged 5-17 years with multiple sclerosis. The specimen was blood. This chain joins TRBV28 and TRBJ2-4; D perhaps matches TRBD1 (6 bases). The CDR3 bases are TGTGCCAGCAGCCCAGGACAGTCTGGAGCCAAAAACATTCAGTACTTC. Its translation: CASSPGQSGAKNIQYF.